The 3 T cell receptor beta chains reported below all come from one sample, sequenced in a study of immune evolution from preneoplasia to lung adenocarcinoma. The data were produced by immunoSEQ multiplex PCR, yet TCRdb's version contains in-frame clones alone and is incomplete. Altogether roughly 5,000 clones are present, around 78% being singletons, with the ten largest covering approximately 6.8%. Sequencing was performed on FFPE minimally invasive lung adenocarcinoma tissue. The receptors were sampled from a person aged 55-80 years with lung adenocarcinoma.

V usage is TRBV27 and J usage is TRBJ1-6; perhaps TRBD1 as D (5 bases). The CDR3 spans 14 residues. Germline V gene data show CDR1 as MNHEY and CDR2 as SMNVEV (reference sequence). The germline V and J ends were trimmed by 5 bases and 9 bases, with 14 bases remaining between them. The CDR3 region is CASSRGAWASPLHF. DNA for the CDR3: TGTGCCAGCAGTCGGGGCGCTTGGGCTTCACCCCTCCACTTT.

The CDR3 coding sequence is TGTGCCAGCAGCTTAGCTAGCGGGGTTTCCTACAATGAGCAGTTCTTC. Its protein is CASSLASGVSYNEQFF. The V gene is TRBV7-2, the J gene TRBJ2-1, with 8 positions matching TRBD2. The ends lost 0 bases at V and 1 base at J; junction bases unmatched: 2. CDR1 is SGHTA, CDR2 FQGNSA, per germline. The CDR3 has 16 amino acids.

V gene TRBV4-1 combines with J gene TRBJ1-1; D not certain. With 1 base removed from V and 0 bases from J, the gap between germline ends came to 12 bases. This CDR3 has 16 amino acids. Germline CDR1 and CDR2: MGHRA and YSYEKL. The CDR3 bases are TGCGCCAGCAGCCAAGGAACTGGGAGTATGAACACTGAAGCTTTCTTT. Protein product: CASSQGTGSMNTEAFF.